One and the same sample provided the 19 T cell receptor beta chains below, sequenced in a study of blood T cell repertoires in COVID-19. Sequencing was performed with immunoSEQ multiplex PCR; in TCRdb, only in-frame clones are kept and a portion is missing. Of under 250,000 clones listed, approximately 82% are singletons. Sequencing was done on a sample of peripheral blood. These receptors were collected from a woman in her late teens or twenties with acute or convalescent COVID-19.

The rearrangement uses TRBV7-6 and TRBJ2-7, with D perhaps matching TRBD2 (5 bases). The CDR3 is made up of 14 amino acids. Germline CDR1 reads SGHVS; CDR2 reads FNYEAQ. Between the trimmed V and J ends, which lost 4 bases and 2 bases, there was a span of 12 bases. CDR3 region: CASSSAGSPYEQYF. In DNA, the CDR3 is TGTGCCAGCAGCTCTGCGGGTTCCCCCTACGAGCAGTACTTC.

The chain links TRBV5-1 to TRBJ2-1, with D perhaps matching TRBD2 (6 bases). The V end lost 4 bases, the J end lost 7 bases, and 24 bases lay between the germline ends. The CDR3 runs to 17 residues. Germline-derived CDR1 and CDR2 are SGHRS and YFSETQ. DNA of the CDR3: TGCGCCAGCAGCACCAGGACTACCTCTACCCCCAGGAATGAGCAGTTCTTC. It translates to CASSTRTTSTPRNEQFF. The complete variable domain, with remaining parts taken from reference TRBV5-1 and TRBJ2-1, reads KAGVTQTPRYLIKTRGQQVTLSCSPISGHRSVSWYQQTPGQGLQFLFEYFSETQRNKGNFPGRFSGRQFSNSRSEMNVSTLELGDSALYLCASSTRTTSTPRNEQFFGPGTRLTVL.

This clone has just one count. V gene TRBV11-1 combines with J gene TRBJ2-7, with D tentatively TRBD1 (6 bases). Trimming removed 2 bases at V and 4 bases at J, with 18 bases between. Germline lookup yields CDR1 SGHAT and CDR2 FQDESV (reference sequence). This CDR3 region has 16 residues. For the CDR3, the DNA is TGTGCCAGCAGCTTAAACCACAGGGAAAAGGTTTACGAGCAGTACTTC. Protein: CASSLNHREKVYEQYF.

CDR3 DNA sequence: TGTGCCAGCAGTATTAGCTCTGGGGCCAACGTCCTGACTTTC. Encoded protein: CASSISSGANVLTF. The J gene is TRBJ2-6, the V gene TRBV28; D not certain. CDR1 is MDHEN and CDR2 is SYDVKM in the germline V gene. CDR3 length: 14 amino acids. Trimming cost V 5 bases and J 0 bases, with 5 bases left between them. Drawing the rest from reference TRBV28 and TRBJ2-6, the complete variable domain is DVKVTQSSRYLVKRTGEKVFLECVQDMDHENMFWYRQDPGLGLRLIYFSYDVKMKEKGDIPEGYSVSREKKERFSLILESASTNQTSMYLCASSISSGANVLTFGAGSRLTVL.

V usage is TRBV4-3 and J usage is TRBJ2-7; the match to TRBD2 covers 12 bases. CDR1 and CDR2 (germline): LGHNA, YSLEER. With 3 bases clipped from V and 1 base from J, the junction kept 4 bases outside the gene matches. The CDR3 is 16 residues long. This chain's CDR3 is CASSHLGTSGSYEQYF. The CDR3 DNA reads TGCGCCAGCAGCCATCTCGGGACTAGCGGGTCCTACGAGCAGTACTTC.

This clone was counted many times. This rearrangement joins TRBV3-1 (or the pseudogene TRBV3-2) to TRBJ2-7, with unresolved D. Looked up from germline, CDR1 is LGHDT and CDR2 is YNNKEL (reference sequence). V lost 1 base and J lost 2, with 9 bases in between. CDR3 length: 14 residues. DNA for the CDR3: TGTGCCAGCAGCCAAGCGGTATCCGCCTACGAGCAGTACTTC. This sequence encodes CASSQAVSAYEQYF.

The chain combines TRBV18 with TRBJ1-4; TRBD1 aligns across 8 bases. From germline, CDR1 is KGHSH and CDR2 LQKENI. This CDR3 contains 13 residues. Trimming took 5 bases from V and 10 from J; bases not matched to a gene: 6. CDR3 sequence reads: CASSTTGDRKLFF. In nucleotides, the CDR3 is TGTGCCAGCTCAACGACAGGGGACAGAAAACTGTTTTTT. Complete variable domain (other parts from reference TRBV18 and TRBJ1-4): NAGVMQNPRHLVRRRGQEARLRCSPMKGHSHVYWYRQLPEEGLKFMVYLQKENIIDESGMPKERFSAEFPKEGPSILRIQQVVRGDSAAYFCASSTTGDRKLFFGSGTQLSVL.

Of note for this clone: This sample includes further DNA sequences coding for the same CDR3. V gene TRBV3-1 (or the pseudogene TRBV3-2) combines with J gene TRBJ1-1; D call uncertain. Trimming shortened V by 0 bases and J by 0 bases, and 5 bases separated the two germline ends. The CDR3 has 14 residues. Germline V CDR1 and CDR2: LGHDT, YNNKEL (reference sequence). CDR3 protein: CASSQDSLNTEAFF. CDR3 nucleotide sequence: TGTGCCAGCAGCCAAGACTCCTTGAACACTGAAGCTTTCTTT.

The gene calls are TRBV6-2 or TRBV6-3 and TRBJ2-1, with 7 bases identical to TRBD1. V shed 6 bases and J 7 bases; nucleotides not matched to a gene: 3. Germline CDR1 reads MNHEY; CDR2 reads SVGEGT. There are 12 residues in the CDR3. CDR3 amino acids: CASSHRGNEQFF. Written as DNA, the CDR3 is TGTGCCAGCAGCCACAGGGGAAATGAGCAGTTCTTC.

V is TRBV21-1 and J is TRBJ1-5; TRBD1, the D gene given by the table, was not confirmed from the DNA. TRBV21-1 is labeled a pseudogene. The CDR3 contains 13 residues. The DNA for the CDR3 is TGTGCCAGTTCGGGACAGCACGATCAGCCCCAGCATTTT. Its protein is CASSGQHDQPQHF.

This chain uses TRBV4-3 with TRBJ1-5; 7 nucleotides align to TRBD1. V dropped 0 bases and J dropped 6; count of bases not matched to a gene: 5. CDR1 and CDR2 (germline): LGHNA, YSLEER. The CDR3 length is 15 residues. CDR3 coding DNA: TGCGCCAGCAGCCAAGACAAGGGGGCTGTTCAGCCCCAGCATTTT. Protein product: CASSQDKGAVQPQHF.

The CDR3: CATSEVRDRGGLAGALDPYEQYF. DNA for the CDR3: TGTGCCACCAGCGAGGTCCGGGACAGGGGAGGACTAGCGGGAGCACTCGACCCTTACGAGCAGTACTTC. The chain employs TRBV15 and TRBJ2-7, with 13 bases lining up with TRBD2. The CDR3 sequence is 23 residues long. With V trimmed by 5 bases and J by 4 bases, 29 bases remained unmatched. Germline CDR1 reads LNHNV; CDR2 reads YYDKDF (reference sequence). Full variable domain (outside the CDR3, taken from reference TRBV15 and TRBJ2-7): DAMVIQNPRYQVTQFGKPVTLSCSQTLNHNVMYWYQQKSSQAPKLLFHYYDKDFNNEADTPDNFQSRRPNTSFCFLDIRSPGLGDTAMYLCATSEVRDRGGLAGALDPYEQYFGPGTRLTVT.

The chain recombines TRBV4-3 with TRBJ2-5; D remains ambiguous. V was clipped by 5 bases and J by 5 bases, with 12 bases between them. This CDR3 has 13 residues. Germline V gives CDR1 LGHNA, CDR2 YSLEER. The CDR3 DNA sequence: TGCGCCAGCAGCGCACGAGCCGGGGAGACCCAGTACTTC. Translation gives CASSARAGETQYF.

This clone appeared a few times. This chain links TRBV4-3 with TRBJ1-2, with 7 positions matching TRBD1. CDR1 LGHNA and CDR2 YSLEER come from the germline V gene. The V and J ends lost 0 bases and 7 bases, in that order; junction bases with no gene match: 11. The CDR3 totals 16 residues. CDR3: CASSQDSGGGEFGYTF. CDR3 nucleotides: TGCGCCAGCAGCCAAGATTCAGGAGGGGGCGAGTTTGGCTACACCTTC.

This clone has more than one count but fewer than ten. The rearrangement links TRBV19 to TRBJ2-1, with D possibly being TRBD2 (6 bases). Per the germline V gene, CDR1 is LNHDA and CDR2 is SQIVND (reference sequence). The CDR3 totals 18 residues. V was cut by 4 bases and J by 12 bases, with 31 bases left in between. CDR3 sequence: CASSTTGLATFLAGAQFF. For the CDR3, the DNA is TGTGCCAGTAGTACAACCGGTCTAGCGACTTTCCTGGCGGGCGCGCAGTTCTTC.

This rearrangement joins TRBV30 to TRBJ1-5; 8 nucleotides match TRBD1. With V trimmed by 5 bases and J by 7 bases, 7 bases remained unmatched. CDR1 and CDR2 (germline): GTSNPN, SVGIG (reference sequence). The CDR3 has 13 amino acids. For the CDR3, the DNA is TGTGCCTGGGACAGGGGAGGCGGGCAGCCCCAGCATTTT. The encoded protein is CAWDRGGGQPQHF.

The genes are TRBV30 and TRBJ1-1, with D tentatively TRBD1 (6 bases). The V gene's germline CDR1 is GTSNPN and CDR2 SVGIG (reference sequence). The CDR3 length is 15 residues. V lost 4 bases and J lost 3, with 18 bases in between. CDR3 residues: CAWNRGNAGDTEAFF. CDR3 DNA: TGTGCCTGGAATAGAGGGAACGCAGGGGACACTGAAGCTTTCTTT.

The rearrangement links TRBV4-2 to TRBJ1-1; a weak D match, TRBD1 (5 bases). This CDR3 is built from 15 residues. Germline CDR1 and CDR2: LGHNA and YNFKEQ. Trimming took off 0 bases at V and 8 bases at J, with 16 bases between the two ends. The CDR3: CASSQDPQGKTEAFF. The CDR3 DNA reads TGTGCCAGCAGCCAAGATCCGCAGGGCAAGACAGAAGCTTTCTTT.

This clone was seen a few times. The gene calls are TRBV30 and TRBJ1-3; a weak D match, TRBD1 (5 bases). Deletions cut 5 bases from V and 0 bases from J, with 14 bases between. CDR1 GTSNPN and CDR2 SVGIG come from the germline V gene (reference sequence). The CDR3 covers 15 residues. CDR3 in amino acids: CAWGRDYLSGNTIYF. Here the CDR3 DNA reads TGTGCCTGGGGCCGGGACTACCTCTCTGGAAACACCATATATTTT. The whole variable domain, filled in from reference TRBV30 and TRBJ1-3, reads SQTIHQWPATLVQPVGSPLSLECTVEGTSNPNLYWYRQAAGRGLQLLFYSVGIGQISSEVPQNLSASRPQDRQFILSSKKLLLSDSGFYLCAWGRDYLSGNTIYFGEGSWLTVV.